In this sample, the clone carrying this TCR beta chain turned up many times. This sample was taken from a study of read filtering for tumor transcriptome and immune sequencing. Molecular barcoded adaptors covering alpha/delta and beta/gamma chains were used on 400 ng RNA. Each CDR3 protein gets one entry after TCRdb re-called the reads with MiXCR. The sample lists some 41,000 distinct CDR3 sequences, roughly 12% seen once, with 30% to 40% in the top ten. The CDR3 length is 15 residues. V lost 5 bases, J lost 2 bases, and 15 bases lay in between. The V gene's germline CDR1 is MDHEN and CDR2 SYDVKM. The V and J genes are TRBV28 and TRBJ2-5; perhaps TRBD1 as D (7 bases). The specimen sequenced was a population of CD138-negative cells sorted from bone marrow. The sequence was collected from a donor aged 40 or over with multiple myeloma. The DNA of the CDR3 is TGTGCCAGCAGTCCGCGGGGACAGAGGCAAGAGACCCAGTACTTC. It yields the protein CASSPRGQRQETQYF.